This T cell receptor (beta chain) was sequenced during a study of regulatory T cells in long-lasting Graves disease. Looked up from germline, CDR1 is KGHSH and CDR2 is LQKENI. V dropped 2 bases and J dropped 2 bases, with 13 bases sitting between them. This CDR3 has 16 residues. A few counts support this clonotype. Its antigen remains unidentified. Regarding the study as a whole: Possibly, accuracy suffered from the small sample size.

Sequencing libraries for TCR beta were prepared with iRepertoire HTBI primers and Arm-PCR of CDR3 regions. TCRdb reprocessed the multiplex PCR reads with MiXCR, giving one entry per CDR3 protein. The table lists around 460,000 distinct CDR3 sequences, less than 15% of them singletons. Time point given: newly diagnosed GD, antithyroid drugs for less than 3 months. PBMC RNA was the source of the TCR library. The same data also went into a second study, on T cells in Graves' hyperthyroidism and ophthalmopathy. That report notes: In the first-round RT-PCR of the TCR CDR3, the HTBI primer set was used.

This TCR derives from a woman aged 45-65 years with Graves disease. The sample was peripheral blood mononuclear cells (PBMCs), taken at new diagnosis, from a patient treated with antithyroid drugs. The chain links TRBV18 to TRBJ2-1; TRBD2 might be the D (5 bases). Here the CDR3 reads CASSPGSRSAYNEQFF. CDR3 DNA sequence: TGTGCCAGCTCACCAGGGAGCAGGAGCGCCTACAATGAGCAGTTCTTC.